The 2 T cell receptor beta chains given below trace back to one sample, sequenced in a study of OX40 agonist ivuxolimab in advanced cancers. TCRdb's copy holds only in-frame clones and misses some; the assay was immunoSEQ multiplex PCR. The sample lists some 65,000 clones, around nine tenths occurring once. Source: CD4+ or CD8+ T cells sorted from blood, taken in a trial of the OX40 agonist ivuxolimab. Receptors were obtained from an adult with an advanced solid tumor such as melanoma, head and neck, liver or kidney cancer.

This clone appeared once. The chain recombines TRBV19 with TRBJ2-3; the D gene could be TRBD1 or TRBD2 (5 bases each). The germline CDR1 and CDR2 sequences are LNHDA and SQIVND (reference sequence). The CDR3 runs to 17 residues. Trimming took 4 bases from V and 1 from J, leaving 18 bases between them. This CDR3 is CASSKNPGTGRTDTQYF. DNA of the CDR3: TGTGCCAGTAGTAAAAACCCCGGGACGGGCCGCACAGATACGCAGTATTTT.

The chain carries TRBV10-3 and TRBJ2-5; the match to TRBD1 covers 7 bases. The J call may be in error: the DNA end matches TRBJ2-7 better. CDR1 and CDR2 from the germline V gene are ENHRY and SYGVKD. The CDR3 sequence is 14 residues long. The DNA for the CDR3 is TGTGCCATCAGTGAGAACAGGGGCTCCTACGAGCAGTACTTC. Translating gives CAISENRGSYEQYF.